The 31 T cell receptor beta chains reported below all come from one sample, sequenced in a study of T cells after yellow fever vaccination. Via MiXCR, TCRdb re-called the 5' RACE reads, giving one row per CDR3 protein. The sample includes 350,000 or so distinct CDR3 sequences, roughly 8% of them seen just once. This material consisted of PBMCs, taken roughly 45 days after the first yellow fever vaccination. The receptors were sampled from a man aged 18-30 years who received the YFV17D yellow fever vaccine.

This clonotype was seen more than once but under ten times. This chain's CDR3 is CASSGPGTASYNEQFF. In DNA form, the CDR3 reads TGCGCCAGCAGTGGACCCGGGACAGCTTCCTACAATGAGCAGTTCTTC. The gene calls are TRBV10-2 and TRBJ2-1; 7 bases align to TRBD1. Trimming at V came to 4 bases and at J to 1 base, leaving 7 bases not matched to a gene. Germline V gene lookup returns CDR1 WSHSY and CDR2 SAAADI. This CDR3 has 16 amino acids.

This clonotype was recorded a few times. For the CDR3, the DNA is TGTGCCAGCAGCTTACTCCCTCGGGGGACCGGGGAGCTGTTTTTT. This sequence encodes CASSLLPRGTGELFF. The V and J genes are TRBV7-9 and TRBJ2-2, with a weak D call TRBD2 (6 bases). The V gene's germline CDR1 is SEHNR and CDR2 FQNEAQ (reference sequence). The V end lost 2 bases, the J end lost 5 bases, and 12 bases lay between the germline ends. The length of the CDR3 is 15 residues. Supplemented by reference TRBV7-9 and TRBJ2-2, the full variable domain reads DTGVSQNPRHKITKRGQNVTFRCDPISEHNRLYWYRQTLGQGPEFLTYFQNEAQLEKSRLLSDRFSAERPKGSFSTLEIQRTEQGDSAMYLCASSLLPRGTGELFFGEGSRLTVL.

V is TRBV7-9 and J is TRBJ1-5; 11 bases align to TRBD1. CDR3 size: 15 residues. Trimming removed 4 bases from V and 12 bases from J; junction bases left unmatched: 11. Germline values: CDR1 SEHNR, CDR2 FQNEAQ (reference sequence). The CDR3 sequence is CASSSPDRGLVRQHF. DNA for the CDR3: TGTGCCAGCAGCTCACCGGACAGGGGGCTAGTTCGCCAGCATTTT.

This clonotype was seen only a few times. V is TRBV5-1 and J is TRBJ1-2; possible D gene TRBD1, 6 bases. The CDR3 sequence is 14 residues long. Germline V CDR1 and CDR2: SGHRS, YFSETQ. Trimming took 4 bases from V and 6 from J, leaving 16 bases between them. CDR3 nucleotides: TGCGCCAGCAGCCCCGGACAGCCTGAAGATGGCTACACCTTC. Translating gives CASSPGQPEDGYTF.

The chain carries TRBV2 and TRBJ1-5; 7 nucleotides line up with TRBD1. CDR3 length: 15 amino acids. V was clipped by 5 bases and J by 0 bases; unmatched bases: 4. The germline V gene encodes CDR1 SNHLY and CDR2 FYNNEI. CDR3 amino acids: CASSWDSYSNQPQHF. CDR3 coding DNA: TGTGCCAGCAGTTGGGACAGTTATAGCAATCAGCCCCAGCATTTT. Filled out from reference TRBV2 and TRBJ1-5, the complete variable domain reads EPEVTQTPSHQVTQMGQEVILRCVPISNHLYFYWYRQILGQKVEFLVSFYNNEISEKSEIFDDQFSVERPDGSNFTLKIRSTKLEDSAMYFCASSWDSYSNQPQHFGDGTRLSIL.

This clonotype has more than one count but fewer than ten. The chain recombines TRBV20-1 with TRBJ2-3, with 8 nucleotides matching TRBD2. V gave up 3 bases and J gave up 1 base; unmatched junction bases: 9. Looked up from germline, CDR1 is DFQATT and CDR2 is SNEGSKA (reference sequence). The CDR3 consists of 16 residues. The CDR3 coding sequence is TGCAGTGCTAGGTCCGGGGGGGACATCCGCACAGATACGCAGTATTTT. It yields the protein CSARSGGDIRTDTQYF.

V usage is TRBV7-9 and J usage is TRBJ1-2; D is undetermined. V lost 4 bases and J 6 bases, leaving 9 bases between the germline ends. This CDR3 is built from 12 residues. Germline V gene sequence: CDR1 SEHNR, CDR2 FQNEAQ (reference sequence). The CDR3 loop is CASSSLGDGYTF. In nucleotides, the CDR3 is TGTGCCAGCAGCTCGCTCGGGGATGGCTACACCTTC.

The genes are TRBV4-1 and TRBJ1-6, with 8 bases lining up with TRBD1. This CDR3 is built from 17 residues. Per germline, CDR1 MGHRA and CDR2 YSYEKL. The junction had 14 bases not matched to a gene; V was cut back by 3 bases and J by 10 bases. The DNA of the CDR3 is TGCGCCAGCAGCCATCTAGGCAGGACAGGGTCGGGGTCACCCCTCCACTTT. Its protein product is CASSHLGRTGSGSPLHF.

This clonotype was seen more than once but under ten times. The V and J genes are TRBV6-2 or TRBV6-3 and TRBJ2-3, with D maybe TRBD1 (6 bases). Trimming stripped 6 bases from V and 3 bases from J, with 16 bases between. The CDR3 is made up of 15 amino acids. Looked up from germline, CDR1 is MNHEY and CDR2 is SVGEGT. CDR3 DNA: TGTGCCAGCAGGTCATGGGGGCCCGGGACAGATACGCAGTATTTT. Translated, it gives CASRSWGPGTDTQYF.

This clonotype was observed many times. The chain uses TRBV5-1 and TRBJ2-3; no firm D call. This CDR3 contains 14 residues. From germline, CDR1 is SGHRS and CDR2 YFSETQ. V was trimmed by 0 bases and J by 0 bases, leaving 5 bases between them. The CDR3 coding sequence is TGCGCCAGCAGCTTGGGCCCGAGCACAGATACGCAGTATTTT. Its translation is CASSLGPSTDTQYF. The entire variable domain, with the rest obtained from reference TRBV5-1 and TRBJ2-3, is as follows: KAGVTQTPRYLIKTRGQQVTLSCSPISGHRSVSWYQQTPGQGLQFLFEYFSETQRNKGNFPGRFSGRQFSNSRSEMNVSTLELGDSALYLCASSLGPSTDTQYFGPGTRLTVL.

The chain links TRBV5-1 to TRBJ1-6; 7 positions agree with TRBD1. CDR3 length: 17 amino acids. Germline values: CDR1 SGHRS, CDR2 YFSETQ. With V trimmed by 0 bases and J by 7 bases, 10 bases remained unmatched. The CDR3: CASSLDPLRGMNSPLHF. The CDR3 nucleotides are TGCGCCAGCAGCTTGGACCCCCTCAGGGGGATGAATTCACCCCTCCACTTT.

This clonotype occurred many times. The CDR3 is CASSFGRQGPQETQYF. The CDR3 nucleotides read TGTGCCAGCAGCTTCGGGAGACAGGGCCCTCAAGAGACCCAGTACTTC. The genes are TRBV11-1 and TRBJ2-5; D might be TRBD1 (7 bases). The CDR3 runs 16 residues. Germline V gives CDR1 SGHAT, CDR2 FQDESV (reference sequence). Trimming took 3 bases from V and 2 from J, leaving 16 bases between them.

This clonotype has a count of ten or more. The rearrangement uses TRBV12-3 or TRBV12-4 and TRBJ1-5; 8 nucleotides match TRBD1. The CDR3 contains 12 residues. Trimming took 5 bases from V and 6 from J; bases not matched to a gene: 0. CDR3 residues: CASSDRGQPQHF. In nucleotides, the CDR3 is TGTGCCAGCAGTGACAGGGGTCAGCCCCAGCATTTT.

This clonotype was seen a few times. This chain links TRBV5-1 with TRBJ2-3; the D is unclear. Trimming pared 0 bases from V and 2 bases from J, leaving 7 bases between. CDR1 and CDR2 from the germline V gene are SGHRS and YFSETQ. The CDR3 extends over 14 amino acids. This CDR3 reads CASSLVPATDTQYF. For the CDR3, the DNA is TGCGCCAGCAGCTTGGTACCGGCCACAGATACGCAGTATTTT. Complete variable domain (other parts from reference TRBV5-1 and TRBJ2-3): KAGVTQTPRYLIKTRGQQVTLSCSPISGHRSVSWYQQTPGQGLQFLFEYFSETQRNKGNFPGRFSGRQFSNSRSEMNVSTLELGDSALYLCASSLVPATDTQYFGPGTRLTVL.

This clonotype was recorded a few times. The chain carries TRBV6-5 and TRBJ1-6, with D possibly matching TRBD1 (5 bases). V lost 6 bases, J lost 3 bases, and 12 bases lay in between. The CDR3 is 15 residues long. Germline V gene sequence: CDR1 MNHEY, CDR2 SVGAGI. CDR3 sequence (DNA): TGTGCCAGCAGCCCCCAAGGGGTCTATAATTCACCCCTCCACTTT. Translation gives CASSPQGVYNSPLHF.

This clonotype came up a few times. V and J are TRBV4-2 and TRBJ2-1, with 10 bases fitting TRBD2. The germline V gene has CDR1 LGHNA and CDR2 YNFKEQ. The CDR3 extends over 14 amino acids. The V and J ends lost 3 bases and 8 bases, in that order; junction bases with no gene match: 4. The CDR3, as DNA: TGTGCCAGCAGCCACCTTACTAGCGGGGATGAGCAGTTCTTC. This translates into CASSHLTSGDEQFF.

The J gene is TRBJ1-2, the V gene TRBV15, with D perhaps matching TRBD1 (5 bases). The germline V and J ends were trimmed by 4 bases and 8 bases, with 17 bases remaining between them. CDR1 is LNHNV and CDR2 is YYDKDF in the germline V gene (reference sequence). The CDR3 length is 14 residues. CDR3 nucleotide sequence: TGTGCCACCAGCAAAGGGGCCCTGGGTGACGGCTACACCTTC. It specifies CATSKGALGDGYTF.

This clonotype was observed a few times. The CDR3 bases are TGTGCCAGCAGTTACGGGGAACCTGGAAACACCATATATTTT. Its translation: CASSYGEPGNTIYF. V gene TRBV6-5 combines with J gene TRBJ1-3; no clear D. This CDR3 comprises 14 residues. Germline-derived CDR1 and CDR2 are MNHEY and SVGAGI. V lost 2 bases and J lost 2, with 7 bases in between.

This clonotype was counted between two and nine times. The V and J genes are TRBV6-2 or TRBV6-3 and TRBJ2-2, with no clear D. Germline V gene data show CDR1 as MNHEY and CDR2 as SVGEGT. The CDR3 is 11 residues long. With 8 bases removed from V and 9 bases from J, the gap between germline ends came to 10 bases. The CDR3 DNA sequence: TGTGCCAGCCATACACAAAGGGAGCTGTTTTTT. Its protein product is CASHTQRELFF.

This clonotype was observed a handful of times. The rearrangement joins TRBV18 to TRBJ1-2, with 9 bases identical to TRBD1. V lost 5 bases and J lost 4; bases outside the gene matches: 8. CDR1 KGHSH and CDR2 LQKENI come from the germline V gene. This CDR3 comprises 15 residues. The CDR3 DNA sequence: TGTGCCAGCTCAGCCAACCGGGACAGGGTCTATGGCTACACCTTC. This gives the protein CASSANRDRVYGYTF.

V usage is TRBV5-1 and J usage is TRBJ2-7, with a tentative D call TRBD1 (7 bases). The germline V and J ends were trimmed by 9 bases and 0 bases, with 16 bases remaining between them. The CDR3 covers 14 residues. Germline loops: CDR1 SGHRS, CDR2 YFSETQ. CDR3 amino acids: CATGQGGDSYEQYF. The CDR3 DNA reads TGCGCCACCGGTCAGGGGGGCGACTCCTACGAGCAGTACTTC.

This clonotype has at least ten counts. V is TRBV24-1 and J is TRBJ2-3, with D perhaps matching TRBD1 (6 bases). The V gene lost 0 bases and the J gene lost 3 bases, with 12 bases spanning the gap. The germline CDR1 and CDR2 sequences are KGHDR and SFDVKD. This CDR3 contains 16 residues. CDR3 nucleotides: TGTGCCACCAGTGATTTGGTGTCAGGGGAAACAGATACGCAGTATTTT. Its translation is CATSDLVSGETDTQYF.

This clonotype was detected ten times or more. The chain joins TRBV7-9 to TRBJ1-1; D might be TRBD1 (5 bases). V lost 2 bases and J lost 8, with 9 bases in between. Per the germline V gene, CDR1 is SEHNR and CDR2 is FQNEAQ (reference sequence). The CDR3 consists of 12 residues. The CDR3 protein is CASSLLGDEAFF. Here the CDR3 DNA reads TGTGCCAGCAGCTTATTGGGGGACGAAGCTTTCTTT.

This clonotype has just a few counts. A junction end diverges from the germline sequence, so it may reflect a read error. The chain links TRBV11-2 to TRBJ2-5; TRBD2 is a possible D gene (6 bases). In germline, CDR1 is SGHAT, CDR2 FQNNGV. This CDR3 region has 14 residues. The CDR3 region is CASSPRTTQETQYF. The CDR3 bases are TGTGCCAGCAGCCCCCGGACTACCCAAGAAACCCAGTACTTC.

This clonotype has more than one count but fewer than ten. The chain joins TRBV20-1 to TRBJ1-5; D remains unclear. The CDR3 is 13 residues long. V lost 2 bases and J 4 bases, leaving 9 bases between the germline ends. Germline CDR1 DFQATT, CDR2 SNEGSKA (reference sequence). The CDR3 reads CSARRQTNQPQHF. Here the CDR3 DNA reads TGCAGTGCTAGAAGGCAGACGAATCAGCCCCAGCATTTT.

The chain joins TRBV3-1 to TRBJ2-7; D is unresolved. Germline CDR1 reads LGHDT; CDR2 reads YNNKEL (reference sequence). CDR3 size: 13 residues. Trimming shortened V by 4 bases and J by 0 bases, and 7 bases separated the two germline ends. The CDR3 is CASSLGSSYEQYV. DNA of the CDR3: TGTGCCAGCAGCCTAGGTTCCTCCTACGAGCAGTACGTC.

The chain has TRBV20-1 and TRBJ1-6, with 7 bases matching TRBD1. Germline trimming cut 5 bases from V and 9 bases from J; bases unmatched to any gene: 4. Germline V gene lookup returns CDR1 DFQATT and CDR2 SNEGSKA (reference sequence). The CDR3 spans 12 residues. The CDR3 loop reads CSAADRPSPLHF. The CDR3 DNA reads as TGCAGTGCTGCGGACAGGCCTTCACCCCTCCACTTT.

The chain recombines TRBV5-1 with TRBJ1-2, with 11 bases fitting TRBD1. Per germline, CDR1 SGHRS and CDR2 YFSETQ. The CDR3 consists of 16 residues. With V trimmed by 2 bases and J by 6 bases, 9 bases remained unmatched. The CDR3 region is CASSLYLGQGANGYTF. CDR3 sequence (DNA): TGCGCCAGCAGCTTATACCTCGGACAGGGGGCGAATGGCTACACCTTC.

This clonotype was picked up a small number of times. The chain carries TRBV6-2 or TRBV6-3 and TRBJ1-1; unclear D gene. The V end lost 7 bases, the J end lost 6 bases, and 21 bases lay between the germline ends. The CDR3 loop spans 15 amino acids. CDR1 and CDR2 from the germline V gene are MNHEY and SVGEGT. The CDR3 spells CASNTRAGSSAEAFF. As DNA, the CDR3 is TGTGCCAGCAACACTCGAGCGGGATCCAGCGCTGAAGCTTTCTTT.

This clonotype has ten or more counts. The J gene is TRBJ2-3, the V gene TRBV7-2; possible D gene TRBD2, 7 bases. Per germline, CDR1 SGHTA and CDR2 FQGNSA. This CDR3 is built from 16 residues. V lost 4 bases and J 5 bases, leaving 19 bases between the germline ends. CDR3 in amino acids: CASSSFGGGGQDTQYF. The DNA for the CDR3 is TGTGCCAGCAGCTCGTTCGGAGGGGGGGGCCAAGATACGCAGTATTTT.

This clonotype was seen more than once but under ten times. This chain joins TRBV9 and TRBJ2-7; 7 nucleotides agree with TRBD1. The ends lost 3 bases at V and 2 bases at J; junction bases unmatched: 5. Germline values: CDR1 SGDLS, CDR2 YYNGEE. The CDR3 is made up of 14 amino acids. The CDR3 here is CASSARQGAYEQYF. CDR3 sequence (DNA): TGTGCCAGCAGCGCTCGACAGGGCGCCTACGAGCAGTACTTC.